These 3 T cell receptor beta chains share one sample of origin, sequenced in a study of cytomegalovirus exposure and HLA in healthy donors. Primers included in the PCR were 60 Vbeta and 13 Jbeta primers. Assay: immunoSEQ multiplex PCR; the TCRdb copy retains only in-frame clones and omits some. This sample has just under 70,000 clones, with more than 80% found just once. The specimen sequenced was PBMCs. These receptors all stem from a human donor in good health.

This chain links TRBV7-3 with TRBJ2-5, with unresolved D. The CDR3 length is 14 residues. Germline V lookup: CDR1 SGHTA, CDR2 FQGTGA. Trimming took off 4 bases at V and 1 base at J, with 10 bases between the two ends. CDR3 amino acids: CASSSELAQETQYF. CDR3 bases: TGTGCCAGCAGCTCCGAACTTGCCCAAGAGACCCAGTACTTC.

CDR3 DNA: TGTGCATCGACAGGGGAGTACGAGCAGTACTTC. This gives the protein CASTGEYEQYF. J is TRBJ2-7 and V is TRBV30; 8 nucleotides align to TRBD1. From germline, CDR1 is GTSNPN and CDR2 SVGIG (reference sequence). The CDR3 is 11 amino acids.

As DNA, the CDR3 is TGCGCCAGCAGCCAAGCGGGTGAAAGGGCCAACGTCCTGACTTTC. Its translation: CASSQAGERANVLTF. The J gene is TRBJ2-6, the V gene TRBV4-3; D gene ambiguous. Trimming removed 1 base from V and 5 bases from J, with 9 bases in between. This CDR3 has 15 residues. Germline V gene data show CDR1 as LGHNA and CDR2 as YSLEER.